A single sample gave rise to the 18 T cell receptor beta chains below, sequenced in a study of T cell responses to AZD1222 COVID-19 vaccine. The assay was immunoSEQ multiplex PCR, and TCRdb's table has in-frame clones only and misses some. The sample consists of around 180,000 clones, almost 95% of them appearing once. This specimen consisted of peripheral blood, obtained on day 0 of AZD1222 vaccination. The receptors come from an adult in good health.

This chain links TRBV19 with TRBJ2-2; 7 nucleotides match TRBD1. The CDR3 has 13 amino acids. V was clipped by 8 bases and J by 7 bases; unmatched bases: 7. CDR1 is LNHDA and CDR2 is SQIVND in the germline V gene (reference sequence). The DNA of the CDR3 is TGTGCCAGTTGGACAGGAAGTAACGGGGAGCTGTTTTTT. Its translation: CASWTGSNGELFF.

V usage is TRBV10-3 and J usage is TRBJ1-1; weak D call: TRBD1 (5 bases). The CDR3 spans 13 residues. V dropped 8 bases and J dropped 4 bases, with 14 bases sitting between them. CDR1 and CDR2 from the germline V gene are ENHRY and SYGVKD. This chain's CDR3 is CAIGQGGSTEAFF. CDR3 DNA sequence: TGTGCCATCGGCCAGGGAGGGAGCACTGAAGCTTTCTTT.

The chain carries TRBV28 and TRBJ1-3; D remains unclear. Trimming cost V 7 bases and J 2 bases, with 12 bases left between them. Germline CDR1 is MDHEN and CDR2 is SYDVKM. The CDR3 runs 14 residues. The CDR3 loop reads CASNAGLTGNTIYF. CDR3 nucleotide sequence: TGTGCCAGCAACGCCGGGTTGACTGGAAACACCATATATTTT.

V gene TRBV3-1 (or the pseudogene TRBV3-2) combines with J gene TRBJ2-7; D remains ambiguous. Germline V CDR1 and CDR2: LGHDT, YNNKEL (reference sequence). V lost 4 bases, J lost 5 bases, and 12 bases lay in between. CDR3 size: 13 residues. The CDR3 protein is CASSLLNGNEQYF. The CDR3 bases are TGTGCCAGCAGCCTTTTAAATGGAAACGAGCAGTACTTC.

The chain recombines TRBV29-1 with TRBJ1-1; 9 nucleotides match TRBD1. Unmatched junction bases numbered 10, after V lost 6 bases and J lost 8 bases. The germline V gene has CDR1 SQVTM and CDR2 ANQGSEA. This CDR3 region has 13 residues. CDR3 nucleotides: TGCAGCGTGGGGAGACAGGGGGGGCAGGAAGCTTTCTTT. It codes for CSVGRQGGQEAFF.

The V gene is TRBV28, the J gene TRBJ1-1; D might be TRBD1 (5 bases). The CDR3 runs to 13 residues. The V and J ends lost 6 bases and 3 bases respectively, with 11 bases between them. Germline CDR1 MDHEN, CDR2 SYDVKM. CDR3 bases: TGTGCCAGCAGGGGACCGGGGCACACTGAAGCTTTCTTT. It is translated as CASRGPGHTEAFF.

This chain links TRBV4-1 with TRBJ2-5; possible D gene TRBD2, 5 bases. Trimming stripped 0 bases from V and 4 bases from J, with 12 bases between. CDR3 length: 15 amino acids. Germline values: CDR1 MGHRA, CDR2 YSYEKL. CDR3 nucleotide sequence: TGCGCCAGCAGCCAAGATGCACTAGAAGGAGAGACCCAGTACTTC. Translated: CASSQDALEGETQYF.

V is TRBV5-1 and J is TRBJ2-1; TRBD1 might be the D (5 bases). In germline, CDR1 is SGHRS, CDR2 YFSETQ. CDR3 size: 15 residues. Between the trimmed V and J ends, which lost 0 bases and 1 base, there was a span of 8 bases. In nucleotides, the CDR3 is TGCGCCAGCAGCTTGGGTGGACAATCCTACAATGAGCAGTTCTTC. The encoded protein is CASSLGGQSYNEQFF.

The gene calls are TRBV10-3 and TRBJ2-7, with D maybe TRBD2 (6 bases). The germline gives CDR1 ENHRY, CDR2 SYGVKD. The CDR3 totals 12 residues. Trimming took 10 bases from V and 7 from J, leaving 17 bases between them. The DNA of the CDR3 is TGTGCCACGGGGGACTTGGGCTCAGAGCAGTACTTC. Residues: CATGDLGSEQYF.

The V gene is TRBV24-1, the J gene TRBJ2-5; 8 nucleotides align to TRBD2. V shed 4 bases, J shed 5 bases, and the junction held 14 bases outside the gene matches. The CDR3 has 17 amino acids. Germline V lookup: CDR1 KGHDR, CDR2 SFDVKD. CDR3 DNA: TGTGCCACCAGTGAAAGCTTAGCCGGGAGGGCCGTGGAGACCCAGTACTTC. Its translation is CATSESLAGRAVETQYF.

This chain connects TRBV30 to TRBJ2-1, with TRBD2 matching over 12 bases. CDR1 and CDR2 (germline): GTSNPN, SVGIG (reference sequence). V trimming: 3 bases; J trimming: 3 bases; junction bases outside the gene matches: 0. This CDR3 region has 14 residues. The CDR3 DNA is TGTGCCTGGAGGGGACTAGCGGGCTACAATGAGCAGTTCTTC. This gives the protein CAWRGLAGYNEQFF. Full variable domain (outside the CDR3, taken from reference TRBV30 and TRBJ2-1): SQTIHQWPATLVQPVGSPLSLECTVEGTSNPNLYWYRQAAGRGLQLLFYSVGIGQISSEVPQNLSASRPQDRQFILSSKKLLLSDSGFYLCAWRGLAGYNEQFFGPGTRLTVL.

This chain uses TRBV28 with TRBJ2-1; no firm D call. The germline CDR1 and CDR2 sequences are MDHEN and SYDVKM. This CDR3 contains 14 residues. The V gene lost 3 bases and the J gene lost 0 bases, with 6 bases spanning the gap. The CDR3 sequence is CASSFYSSYNEQFF. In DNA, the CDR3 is TGTGCCAGCAGTTTTTACAGCTCCTACAATGAGCAGTTCTTC.

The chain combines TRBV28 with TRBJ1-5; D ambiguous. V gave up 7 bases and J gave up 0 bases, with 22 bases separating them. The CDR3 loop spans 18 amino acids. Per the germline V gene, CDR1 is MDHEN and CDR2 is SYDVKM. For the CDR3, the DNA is TGTGCCAGCACTCCACTTTCTATACGGCAGCATAGCAATCAGCCCCAGCATTTT. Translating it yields CASTPLSIRQHSNQPQHF.

The CDR3 sequence: CASSGLGASTDTQYF. The CDR3 nucleotides read TGTGCCAGCAGTGGGTTGGGAGCCTCTACAGATACGCAGTATTTT. The V and J genes are TRBV27 and TRBJ2-3, with a weak D call TRBD2 (5 bases). CDR1 MNHEY and CDR2 SMNVEV come from the germline V gene (reference sequence). V lost 5 bases, J lost 3 bases, and 15 bases lay in between. The CDR3 contains 15 residues.

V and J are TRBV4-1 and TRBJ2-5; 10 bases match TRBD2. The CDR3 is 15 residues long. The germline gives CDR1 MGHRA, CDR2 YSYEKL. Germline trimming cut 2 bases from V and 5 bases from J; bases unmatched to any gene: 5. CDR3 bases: TGCGCCAGCAGCCAACCTAGCGGGAGTGGCGAGACCCAGTACTTC. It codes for CASSQPSGSGETQYF.

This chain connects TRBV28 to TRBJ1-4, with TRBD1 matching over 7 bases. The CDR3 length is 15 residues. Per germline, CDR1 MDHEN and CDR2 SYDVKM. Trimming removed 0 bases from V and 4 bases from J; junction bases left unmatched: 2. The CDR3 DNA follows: TGTGCCAGCAGTTTATGGACAGGGAGTAATGAAAAACTGTTTTTT. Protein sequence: CASSLWTGSNEKLFF.

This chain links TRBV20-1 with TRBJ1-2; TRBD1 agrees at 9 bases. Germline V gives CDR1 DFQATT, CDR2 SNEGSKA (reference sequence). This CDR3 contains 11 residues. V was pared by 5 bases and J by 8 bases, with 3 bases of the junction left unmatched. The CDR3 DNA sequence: TGCAGTGCTTGGACAGGGGCGGGCTACACCTTC. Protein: CSAWTGAGYTF.

Here the CDR3 DNA reads TGTGCCAGCAGTGAGGACAGGGAGTACAATGAGCAGTTCTTC. This sequence encodes CASSEDREYNEQFF. The chain couples TRBV2 to TRBJ2-1; 8 positions agree with TRBD1. Germline CDR1 is SNHLY and CDR2 is FYNNEI. Germline trimming cut 3 bases from V and 4 bases from J; bases unmatched to any gene: 2. CDR3 length: 14 residues.